Here is one T cell receptor beta chain with its context. The antigen remains undetermined. This specimen belongs to a study of cytomegalovirus exposure and HLA in healthy donors. Primers: 60 Vbeta forward and 13 Jbeta reverse. Measured with immunoSEQ multiplex PCR; TCRdb has only the in-frame clones, and not every one. The table includes some 100,000 clones, nearly 80% detected once. Points from the study as a whole: Usually a TCR sequence was rare, but some public TCRs were found in many donors.

The clonotype originates from a woman aged 40-49 years in good health and CMV-seropositive. The source material was PBMCs.

CDR3 residues: CASSTFYGRETYEQYF. CDR3 bases: TGTGCCAGCAGCACCTTTTACGGGAGGGAGACCTACGAGCAGTACTTC. The gene calls are TRBV28 and TRBJ2-7; 8 bases line up with TRBD2. Germline loops: CDR1 MDHEN, CDR2 SYDVKM. After removal of 6 bases from V and 2 bases from J, the junction contained 12 bases not matched to a gene. CDR3 size: 16 residues.